This T cell receptor beta chain was identified during a study of identifying expanded T cells in peripheral blood. CDR3 length equals 15 residues. Trimming removed 2 bases at V and 3 bases at J, with 11 bases between. Per the germline V gene, CDR1 is SEHNR and CDR2 is FQNEAQ (reference sequence). Sequenced by immunoSEQ multiplex PCR; TCRdb stores in-frame clones only, minus some. Of some 65,000 clones listed, around 86% are singletons. The specimen sequenced was blood. V usage is TRBV7-9 and J usage is TRBJ1-3; the D is unclear. The clonotype originates from a person aged 18-69 years in good health. In DNA form, the CDR3 reads TGTGCCAGCAGCTTATCGGCCGCGGGTGGAAACACCATATATTTT. Translating gives CASSLSAAGGNTIYF. Using reference TRBV7-9 and TRBJ1-3 for the parts outside the CDR3, the full variable domain is DTGVSQNPRHKITKRGQNVTFRCDPISEHNRLYWYRQTLGQGPEFLTYFQNEAQLEKSRLLSDRFSAERPKGSFSTLEIQRTEQGDSAMYLCASSLSAAGGNTIYFGEGSWLTVV.